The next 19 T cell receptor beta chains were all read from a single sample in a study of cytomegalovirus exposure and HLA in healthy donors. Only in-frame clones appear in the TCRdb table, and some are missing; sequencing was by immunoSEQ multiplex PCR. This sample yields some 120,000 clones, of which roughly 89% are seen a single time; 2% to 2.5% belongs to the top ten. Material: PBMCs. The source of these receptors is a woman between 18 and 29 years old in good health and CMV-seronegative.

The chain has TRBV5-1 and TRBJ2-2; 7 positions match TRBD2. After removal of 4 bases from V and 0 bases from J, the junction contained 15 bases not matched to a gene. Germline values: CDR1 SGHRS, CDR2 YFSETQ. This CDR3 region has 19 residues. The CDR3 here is CASSRLRQLAPSNTGELFF. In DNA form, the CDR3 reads TGCGCCAGCAGCCGTCTAAGGCAACTAGCGCCCTCGAACACCGGGGAGCTGTTTTTT. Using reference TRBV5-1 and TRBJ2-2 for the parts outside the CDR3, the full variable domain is KAGVTQTPRYLIKTRGQQVTLSCSPISGHRSVSWYQQTPGQGLQFLFEYFSETQRNKGNFPGRFSGRQFSNSRSEMNVSTLELGDSALYLCASSRLRQLAPSNTGELFFGEGSRLTVL.

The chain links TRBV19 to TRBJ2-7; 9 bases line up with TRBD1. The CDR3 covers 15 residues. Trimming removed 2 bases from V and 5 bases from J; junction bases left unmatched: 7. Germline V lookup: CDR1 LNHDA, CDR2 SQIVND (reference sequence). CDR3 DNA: TGTGCCAGTAGTATAACTCCGGGACAGGGCCACGAGCAGTACTTC. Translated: CASSITPGQGHEQYF. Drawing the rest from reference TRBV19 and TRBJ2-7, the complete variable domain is DGGITQSPKYLFRKEGQNVTLSCEQNLNHDAMYWYRQDPGQGLRLIYYSQIVNDFQKGDIAEGYSVSREKKESFPLTVTSAQKNPTAFYLCASSITPGQGHEQYFGPGTRLTVT.

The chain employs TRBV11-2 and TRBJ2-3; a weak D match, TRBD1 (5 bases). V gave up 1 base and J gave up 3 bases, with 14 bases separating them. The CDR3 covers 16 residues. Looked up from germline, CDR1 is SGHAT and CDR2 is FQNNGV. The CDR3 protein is CASSLAQEYDTDTQYF. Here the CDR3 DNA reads TGTGCCAGCAGCTTAGCACAGGAGTACGATACAGATACGCAGTATTTT.

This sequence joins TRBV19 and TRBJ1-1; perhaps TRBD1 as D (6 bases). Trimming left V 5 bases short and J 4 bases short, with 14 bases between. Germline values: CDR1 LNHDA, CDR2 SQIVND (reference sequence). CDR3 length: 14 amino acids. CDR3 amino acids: CASSWDNPGTEAFF. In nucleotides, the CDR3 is TGTGCCAGTAGTTGGGACAATCCGGGCACTGAAGCTTTCTTT.

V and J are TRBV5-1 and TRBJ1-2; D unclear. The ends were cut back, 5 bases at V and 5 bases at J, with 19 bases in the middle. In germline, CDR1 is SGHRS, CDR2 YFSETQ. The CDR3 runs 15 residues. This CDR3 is CASSPGQAGLYGYTF. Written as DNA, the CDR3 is TGCGCCAGCAGTCCTGGCCAGGCGGGGTTGTATGGCTACACCTTC.

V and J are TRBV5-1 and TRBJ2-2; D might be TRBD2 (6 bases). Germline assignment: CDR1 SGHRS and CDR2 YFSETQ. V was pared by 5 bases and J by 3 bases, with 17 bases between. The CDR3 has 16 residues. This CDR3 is CASRLLGGDYTGELFF. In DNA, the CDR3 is TGCGCCAGCAGATTACTCGGAGGGGACTACACCGGGGAGCTGTTTTTT.

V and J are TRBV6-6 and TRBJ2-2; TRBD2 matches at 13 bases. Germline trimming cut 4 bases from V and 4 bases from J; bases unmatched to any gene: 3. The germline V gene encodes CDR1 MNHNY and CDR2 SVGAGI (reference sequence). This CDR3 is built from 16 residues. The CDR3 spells CASSSGLAGVTGELFF. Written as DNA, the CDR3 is TGTGCCAGCAGTTCTGGACTAGCGGGAGTCACCGGGGAGCTGTTTTTT.

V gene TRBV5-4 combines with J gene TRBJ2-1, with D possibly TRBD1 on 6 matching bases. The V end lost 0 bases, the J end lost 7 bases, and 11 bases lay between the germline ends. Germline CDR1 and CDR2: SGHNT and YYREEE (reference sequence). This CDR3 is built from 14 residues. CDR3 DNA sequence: TGTGCCAGCAGCTTGGGGACAGAGGGAAATGAGCAGTTCTTC. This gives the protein CASSLGTEGNEQFF.

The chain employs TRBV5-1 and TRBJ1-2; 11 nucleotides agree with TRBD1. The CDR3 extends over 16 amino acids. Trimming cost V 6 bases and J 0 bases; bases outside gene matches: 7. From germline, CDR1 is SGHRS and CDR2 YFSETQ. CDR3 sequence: CASKRTGGEANYGYTF. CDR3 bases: TGCGCCAGCAAACGGACAGGGGGCGAAGCTAACTATGGCTACACCTTC.

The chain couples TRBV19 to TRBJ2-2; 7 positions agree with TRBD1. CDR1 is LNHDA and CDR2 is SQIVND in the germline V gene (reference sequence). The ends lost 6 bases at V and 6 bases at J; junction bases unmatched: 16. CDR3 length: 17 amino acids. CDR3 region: CASRTSRDRGYPGELFF. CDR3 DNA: TGTGCCAGTAGAACCTCCCGGGACAGAGGATATCCCGGGGAGCTGTTTTTT.

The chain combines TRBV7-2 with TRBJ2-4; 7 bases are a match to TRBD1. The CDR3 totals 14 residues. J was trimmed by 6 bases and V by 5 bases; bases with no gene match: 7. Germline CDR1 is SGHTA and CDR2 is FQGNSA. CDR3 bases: TGTGCCAGCAGCCCTAGGACAGGTGGAAACATTCAGTACTTC. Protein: CASSPRTGGNIQYF.

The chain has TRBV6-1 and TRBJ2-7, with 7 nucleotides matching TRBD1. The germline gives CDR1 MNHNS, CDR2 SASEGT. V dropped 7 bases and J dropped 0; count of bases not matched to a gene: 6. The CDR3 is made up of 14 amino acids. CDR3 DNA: TGTGCCAGCACCGGACAGGTTAGCTCCTACGAGCAGTACTTC. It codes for CASTGQVSSYEQYF.

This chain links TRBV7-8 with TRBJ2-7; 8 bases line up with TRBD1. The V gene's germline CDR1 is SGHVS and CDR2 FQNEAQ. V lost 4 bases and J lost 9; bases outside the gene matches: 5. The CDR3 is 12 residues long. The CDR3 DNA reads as TGTGCCAGCAGCTCCAGGGGGCTGGTGCAGTACTTC. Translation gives CASSSRGLVQYF.

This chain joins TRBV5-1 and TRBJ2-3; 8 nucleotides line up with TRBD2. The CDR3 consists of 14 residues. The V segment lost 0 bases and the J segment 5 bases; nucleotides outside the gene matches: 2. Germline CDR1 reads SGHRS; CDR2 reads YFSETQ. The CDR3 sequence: CASSLGGRIDTQYF. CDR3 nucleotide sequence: TGCGCCAGCAGCTTGGGCGGGAGGATAGATACGCAGTATTTT.

CDR3 protein: CASSFREQGETQYF. DNA of the CDR3: TGTGCCAGCAGCTTCCGGGAGCAAGGGGAGACCCAGTACTTC. The V gene is TRBV5-4, the J gene TRBJ2-5; weak D call: TRBD2 (6 bases). This CDR3 comprises 14 residues. Germline CDR1 is SGHNT and CDR2 is YYREEE (reference sequence). Trimming removed 2 bases at V and 5 bases at J, with 13 bases between.

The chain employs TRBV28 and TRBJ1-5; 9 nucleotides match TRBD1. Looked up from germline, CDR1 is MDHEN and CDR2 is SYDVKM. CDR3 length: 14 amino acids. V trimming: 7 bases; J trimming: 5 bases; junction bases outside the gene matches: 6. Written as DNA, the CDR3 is TGTGCCAGCATCCCACAGGGGGCTCATCAGCCCCAGCATTTT. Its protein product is CASIPQGAHQPQHF.

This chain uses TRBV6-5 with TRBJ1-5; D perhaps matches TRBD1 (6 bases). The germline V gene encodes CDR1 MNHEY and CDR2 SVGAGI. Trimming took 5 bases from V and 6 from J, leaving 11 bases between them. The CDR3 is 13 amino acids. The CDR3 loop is CASSRGGVQPQHF. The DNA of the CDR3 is TGTGCCAGCAGTAGGGGGGGAGTTCAGCCCCAGCATTTT.

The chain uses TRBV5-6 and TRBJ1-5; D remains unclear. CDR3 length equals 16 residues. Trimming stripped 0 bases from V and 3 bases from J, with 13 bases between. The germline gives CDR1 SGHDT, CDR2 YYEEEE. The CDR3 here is CASSLALEGVNQPQHF. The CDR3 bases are TGTGCCAGCAGCTTGGCATTGGAAGGAGTCAATCAGCCCCAGCATTTT. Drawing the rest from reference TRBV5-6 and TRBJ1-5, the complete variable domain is DAGVTQSPTHLIKTRGQQVTLRCSPKSGHDTVSWYQQALGQGPQFIFQYYEEEERQRGNFPDRFSGHQFPNYSSELNVNALLLGDSALYLCASSLALEGVNQPQHFGDGTRLSIL.

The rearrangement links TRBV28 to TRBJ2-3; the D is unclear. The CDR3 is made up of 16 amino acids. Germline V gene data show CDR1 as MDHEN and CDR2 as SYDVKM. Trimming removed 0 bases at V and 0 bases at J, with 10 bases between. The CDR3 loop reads CASSLWRRRSTDTQYF. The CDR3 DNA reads TGTGCCAGCAGTTTATGGCGGAGAAGAAGCACAGATACGCAGTATTTT.